The 27 T cell receptor beta chains in this list originate from one sample, sequenced in a study of cytomegalovirus exposure and HLA in healthy donors (dated by TCRdb to the late 2010s). Library method: the immunoSEQ multiplex PCR assay. For the multiplex PCR, a mixture combining 60 forward primers for TCR Vbeta segments and 13 reverse primers for TCR Jbeta segments was used. This immuneACCESS table, as held by TCRdb, lists in-frame sequences with V and J called but not all clones. Of the missing ones, under half trace to an unresolved V gene in checked studies; the others have no known cause. In all, the sample holds around 150,000 clones, and around 80% of those were seen once. 6.8% of the sample is taken by the ten largest. The sequenced sample was PBMCs. The receptor set was obtained from a man aged 40-49 years in good health and CMV-seropositive.

J is TRBJ1-4 and V is TRBV7-2; TRBD1 matches 7 bases. This CDR3 spans 15 amino acids. Germline V gives CDR1 SGHTA, CDR2 FQGNSA. V trimming: 6 bases; J trimming: 8 bases; junction bases outside the gene matches: 12. This chain's CDR3 is CASSGHRGRNEKLFF. CDR3 DNA sequence: TGTGCCAGCAGTGGACACAGGGGAAGGAACGAAAAACTGTTTTTT.

As DNA, the CDR3 is TGTGCCAGCAGGGGCTCTGGCTACACCTTC. It specifies CASRGSGYTF. The V gene is TRBV6-5, the J gene TRBJ1-2; D is unresolved. V was shortened by 6 bases and J by 7 bases, with 6 bases between the two germline ends. Looked up from germline, CDR1 is MNHEY and CDR2 is SVGAGI. The CDR3 consists of 10 residues.

The chain recombines TRBV28 with TRBJ2-7, with a possible D match to TRBD2 (5 bases). V was pared by 6 bases and J by 3 bases, with 15 bases between. The CDR3 spans 14 residues. The germline gives CDR1 MDHEN, CDR2 SYDVKM. The CDR3 protein is CASSRTSRSYEQYF. In DNA, the CDR3 is TGTGCCAGCAGCCGGACTTCGCGAAGCTACGAGCAGTACTTC.

V gene TRBV29-1 combines with J gene TRBJ2-3; TRBD1 matches at 7 bases. CDR3 length: 12 residues. Germline V gene sequence: CDR1 SQVTM, CDR2 ANQGSEA. The ends lost 6 bases at V and 0 bases at J; junction bases unmatched: 0. The chain's CDR3 is CSVGQSTDTQYF. Here the CDR3 DNA reads TGCAGCGTGGGACAGAGCACAGATACGCAGTATTTT.

The chain joins TRBV12-2 to TRBJ1-2; the table's D call, TRBD1, has no DNA check behind it. TRBV12-2 is a pseudogene locus. The CDR3 runs 14 residues. The CDR3 sequence is CASRLADSSYGYTF. CDR3 in DNA: TGTGCAAGTCGCTTAGCGGACAGTAGCTATGGCTACACCTTC.

The chain links TRBV7-2 to TRBJ2-5; D is possibly TRBD2 (5 bases). The tail of the sequence fits TRBJ2-7 better, so the J call may be wrong. CDR1 is SGHTA, CDR2 FQGNSA, per germline. This CDR3 comprises 13 residues. CDR3: CASSLWLASEQYF. In DNA, the CDR3 is TGTGCCAGCAGCTTGTGGCTAGCCTCCGAGCAGTACTTC.

The chain carries TRBV5-6 and TRBJ2-5; 12 positions match TRBD2. Germline CDR1 reads SGHDT; CDR2 reads YYEEEE. The CDR3 totals 16 residues. V shed 4 bases and J 5 bases; nucleotides not matched to a gene: 9. This chain's CDR3 is CASSHPSGRAFETQYF. CDR3 nucleotides: TGTGCCAGCAGCCACCCTAGCGGGAGGGCTTTCGAGACCCAGTACTTC.

The chain couples TRBV11-2 to TRBJ1-6; TRBD1 aligns across 8 bases. The CDR3 is 16 residues long. Germline values: CDR1 SGHAT, CDR2 FQNNGV. V gave up 0 bases and J gave up 10 bases; unmatched junction bases: 8. CDR3 nucleotide sequence: TGTGCCAGCAGCTTAGATTTGACAGGGGTCGGGTCACCCCTCCACTTT. Its translation is CASSLDLTGVGSPLHF.

The chain joins TRBV11-2 to TRBJ2-7, with D perhaps TRBD2 (5 bases). The V end lost 0 bases, the J end lost 0 bases, and 9 bases lay between the germline ends. Looked up from germline, CDR1 is SGHAT and CDR2 is FQNNGV. This CDR3 has 15 amino acids. This CDR3 is CASSLDPGSSYEQYF. CDR3 DNA: TGTGCCAGCAGCTTAGATCCTGGGAGCTCCTACGAGCAGTACTTC.

This clone appeared a few times. This chain joins TRBV5-6 and TRBJ1-4; D perhaps matches TRBD1 (6 bases). Trimming removed 5 bases from V and 7 bases from J, with 15 bases in between. The CDR3 consists of 14 residues. CDR1 and CDR2 from the germline V gene are SGHDT and YYEEEE. CDR3 sequence reads: CASRSRGEREKLFF. Written as DNA, the CDR3 is TGTGCCAGCAGAAGCAGGGGAGAGCGTGAAAAACTGTTTTTT.

The chain combines TRBV7-2 with TRBJ2-3; D is ambiguous. V lost 5 bases, J lost 6 bases, and 15 bases lay in between. Germline-derived CDR1 and CDR2 are SGHTA and FQGNSA. The CDR3 extends over 14 amino acids. The CDR3 sequence is CASSPRPSADTQYF. The CDR3 DNA reads TGTGCCAGCAGCCCCCGGCCCTCAGCGGATACGCAGTATTTT.

This CDR3 reads CASSLVGGRVSYEQYF. The CDR3, as DNA: TGTGCCAGCAGCTTAGTTGGCGGGAGGGTTTCCTACGAGCAGTACTTC. The V gene is TRBV7-2, the J gene TRBJ2-7, with 9 bases matching TRBD2. The CDR3 sequence is 16 residues long. Germline assignment: CDR1 SGHTA and CDR2 FQGNSA. V trimming: 1 base; J trimming: 1 base; junction bases outside the gene matches: 5.

The rearrangement links TRBV7-2 to TRBJ1-6, with 9 bases lining up with TRBD1. The germline CDR1 and CDR2 sequences are SGHTA and FQGNSA. The CDR3 spans 18 residues. The V and J ends lost 5 bases and 2 bases, in that order; junction bases with no gene match: 10. CDR3 protein: CASSLQPGQGPYNSPLHF. CDR3 sequence (DNA): TGTGCCAGCAGCCTACAGCCGGGACAGGGCCCCTATAATTCACCCCTCCACTTT.

The chain links TRBV30 to TRBJ2-2; the D is unclear. CDR3 length: 13 residues. CDR1 and CDR2 from the germline V gene are GTSNPN and SVGIG (reference sequence). Trimming took off 2 bases at V and 1 base at J, with 5 bases between the two ends. The CDR3 sequence is CAWSSGNTGELFF. Here the CDR3 DNA reads TGTGCCTGGAGTTCAGGGAACACCGGGGAGCTGTTTTTT. The full variable domain, with the rest looked up from reference TRBV30 and TRBJ2-2, is SQTIHQWPATLVQPVGSPLSLECTVEGTSNPNLYWYRQAAGRGLQLLFYSVGIGQISSEVPQNLSASRPQDRQFILSSKKLLLSDSGFYLCAWSSGNTGELFFGEGSRLTVL.

This clone was observed a handful of times. This chain connects TRBV10-3 to TRBJ1-1, with 7 positions matching TRBD1. V shed 2 bases and J 1 base; nucleotides not matched to a gene: 4. The CDR3 extends over 15 amino acids. Germline CDR1 is ENHRY and CDR2 is SYGVKD. The CDR3 sequence: CAISEQGVGNTEAFF. The CDR3 DNA is TGTGCCATCAGTGAGCAGGGGGTAGGGAACACTGAAGCTTTCTTT.

V gene TRBV18 combines with J gene TRBJ1-2; D unclear. Germline V lookup: CDR1 KGHSH, CDR2 LQKENI. The V end was cut by 2 bases, the J end by 6 bases, with 7 bases between. The CDR3 extends over 12 amino acids. In DNA, the CDR3 is TGTGCCAGCTCACCAAAGAGAGATGGCTACACCTTC. Translating gives CASSPKRDGYTF.

This chain uses TRBV10-3 with TRBJ2-1, with 15 bases identical to TRBD2. The CDR3 consists of 17 residues. In germline, CDR1 is ENHRY, CDR2 SYGVKD. With 3 bases clipped from V and 7 bases from J, the junction kept 7 bases outside the gene matches. The CDR3 here is CAISEQPGLAGGNEQFF. CDR3 nucleotides: TGTGCCATCAGTGAACAACCGGGACTAGCGGGAGGTAATGAGCAGTTCTTC.

The chain employs TRBV28 and TRBJ1-6; no clear D gene. In germline, CDR1 is MDHEN, CDR2 SYDVKM. This CDR3 is built from 12 residues. Trimming removed 6 bases from V and 6 bases from J, with 6 bases in between. The CDR3 protein is CASSRGNSPLHF. In nucleotides, the CDR3 is TGTGCCAGCAGCCGCGGTAATTCACCCCTCCACTTT.

This chain uses TRBV5-1 with TRBJ2-5; the match to TRBD1 covers 7 bases. V shed 4 bases and J 2 bases; nucleotides not matched to a gene: 8. Germline lookup yields CDR1 SGHRS and CDR2 YFSETQ. The CDR3 is 15 amino acids. For the CDR3, the DNA is TGCGCCAGCAGCCGATCAGGGGGACCGCAAGAGACCCAGTACTTC. It encodes CASSRSGGPQETQYF.

The J gene is TRBJ1-2, the V gene TRBV11-2; perhaps TRBD1 as D (6 bases). This CDR3 region has 13 residues. Looked up from germline, CDR1 is SGHAT and CDR2 is FQNNGV. V was pared by 5 bases and J by 8 bases, with 15 bases between. For the CDR3, the DNA is TGTGCCAGCAGCCCCTGGTCAGGGGACGGCTACACCTTC. Translation gives CASSPWSGDGYTF.

The chain joins TRBV30 to TRBJ1-2; 9 positions match TRBD1. Looked up from germline, CDR1 is GTSNPN and CDR2 is SVGIG (reference sequence). V was pared by 5 bases and J by 2 bases, with 0 bases of the junction left unmatched. This CDR3 comprises 12 residues. The CDR3 region has the DNA TGTGCCTGGGGGACAGGGAACTATGGCTACACCTTC. Amino acid sequence: CAWGTGNYGYTF.

This chain connects TRBV9 to TRBJ1-3; D perhaps matches TRBD1 (6 bases). Germline V gene data show CDR1 as SGDLS and CDR2 as YYNGEE. The CDR3 consists of 18 residues. V was clipped by 7 bases and J by 0 bases, with 23 bases between them. CDR3 in amino acids: CASSRGGRDISSGNTIYF. CDR3 DNA: TGTGCCAGCTCGCGAGGGGGGAGGGACATCTCCTCTGGAAACACCATATATTTT.

CDR3 protein: CASNTGNYGYTF. The DNA of the CDR3 is TGTGCCAGCAACACAGGAAACTATGGCTACACCTTC. The chain recombines TRBV6-6 with TRBJ1-2; a weak D match, TRBD1 (5 bases). V was pared by 7 bases and J by 2 bases, with 8 bases between. The CDR3 totals 12 residues. Per the germline V gene, CDR1 is MNHNY and CDR2 is SVGAGI (reference sequence).

This clone came up a few times. The V call is TRBV4-1, the J call TRBJ2-3; perhaps TRBD2 as D (5 bases). This CDR3 contains 17 residues. Between the trimmed V and J ends, which lost 1 base and 4 bases, there was a span of 18 bases. Germline loops: CDR1 MGHRA, CDR2 YSYEKL. CDR3 sequence reads: CASSQGETSRKADTQYF. For the CDR3, the DNA is TGCGCCAGCAGCCAAGGGGAGACCAGCAGAAAGGCAGATACGCAGTATTTT.

The V call is TRBV18, the J call TRBJ2-6, with 11 bases fitting TRBD2. The CDR3 loop spans 18 amino acids. V was pared by 4 bases and J by 0 bases, with 5 bases of the junction left unmatched. Germline assignment: CDR1 KGHSH and CDR2 LQKENI. The CDR3 spells CASSQTSGGSSGANVLTF. The CDR3 DNA is TGTGCCAGCTCACAAACTAGCGGGGGTTCCTCTGGGGCCAACGTCCTGACTTTC.

This clone was found a few times. The gene calls are TRBV19 and TRBJ1-2, with TRBD1 matching 9 bases. J lost 6 bases, V lost 7 bases, and 9 bases had no gene match. Germline V lookup: CDR1 LNHDA, CDR2 SQIVND (reference sequence). CDR3 size: 14 residues. CDR3 coding DNA: TGTGCCAGTACCTTGACAGGGGGTAGCCATGGCTACACCTTC. This sequence encodes CASTLTGGSHGYTF.

V is TRBV30 and J is TRBJ1-2, with TRBD1 matching 7 bases. Germline loops: CDR1 GTSNPN, CDR2 SVGIG (reference sequence). Unmatched junction bases numbered 6, after V lost 4 bases and J lost 1 base. CDR3 length equals 14 residues. The CDR3 DNA reads TGTGCCTGGACAAGACAGGGCCTTAACTATGGCTACACCTTC. Translated, it gives CAWTRQGLNYGYTF.